One and the same sample provided the 18 T cell receptor beta chains below, sequenced in a study of blood T cell repertoires in COVID-19 (dated by TCRdb to about 2020). The library was produced with the immunoSEQ multiplex PCR assay. TCRdb mirrors the immuneACCESS table, restricted to in-frame sequences. Some clones are absent from its copies; in checked studies, under half trace to an unresolved V gene, and the reason for the others is unknown. The sample has roughly 280,000 clones on record, 85% to 90% of them singletons. The ten biggest clones cover over 2% of the sample. Sequencing was done on a sample of PBMCs or T cells enriched from blood (not recorded which). The source is a woman younger than 30 who had recovered from COVID-19.

In DNA form, the CDR3 reads TGTGCCAGCAGTTCGGACAGCCCCGGCGGTCCCTCCTACGAGCAGTACTTC. Its protein is CASSSDSPGGPSYEQYF. This chain joins TRBV27 and TRBJ2-7, with D perhaps matching TRBD1 (6 bases). Deletions cut 4 bases from V and 0 bases from J, with 19 bases between. Per germline, CDR1 MNHEY and CDR2 SMNVEV (reference sequence). The CDR3 is made up of 17 amino acids.

The CDR3 region is CASSLNPQGTYTEAFF. In DNA, the CDR3 is TGCGCCAGCAGCTTGAATCCCCAGGGAACATACACTGAAGCTTTCTTT. This chain links TRBV5-1 with TRBJ1-1, with D possibly being TRBD1 (5 bases). CDR3 length: 16 residues. V lost 1 base and J 3 bases, leaving 16 bases between the germline ends. The germline CDR1 and CDR2 sequences are SGHRS and YFSETQ.

The gene calls are TRBV5-1 and TRBJ1-1, with 7 nucleotides matching TRBD1. From germline, CDR1 is SGHRS and CDR2 YFSETQ. V trimming: 4 bases; J trimming: 0 bases; junction bases outside the gene matches: 3. This CDR3 has 14 amino acids. The CDR3 is CASSAGQLNTEAFF. The CDR3 coding sequence is TGCGCCAGCAGCGCGGGACAGTTGAACACTGAAGCTTTCTTT.

V and J are TRBV11-2 and TRBJ1-6, with D unclear. CDR1 is SGHAT, CDR2 FQNNGV, per germline. V lost 5 bases and J 0 bases, leaving 5 bases between the germline ends. This CDR3 comprises 14 residues. Here the CDR3 reads CASSRSSYNSPLHF. CDR3 in DNA: TGTGCCAGCAGCCGGAGCTCCTATAATTCACCCCTCCACTTT. The variable domain in full, with the rest retrieved from reference TRBV11-2 and TRBJ1-6, is EAGVAQSPRYKIIEKRQSVAFWCNPISGHATLYWYQQILGQGPKLLIQFQNNGVVDDSQLPKDRFSAERLKGVDSTLKIQPAKLEDSAVYLCASSRSSYNSPLHFGNGTRLTVT.

The rearrangement uses TRBV7-2 and TRBJ2-7; no reliable D call. The CDR3 has 16 residues. V dropped 1 base and J dropped 4 bases, with 17 bases sitting between them. Germline values: CDR1 SGHTA, CDR2 FQGNSA. Written as DNA, the CDR3 is TGTGCCAGCAGCTTAGAAGGCAGCAACTACTTATACGAGCAGTACTTC. It translates to CASSLEGSNYLYEQYF. The variable domain in full, with the rest retrieved from reference TRBV7-2 and TRBJ2-7, is GAGVSQSPSNKVTEKGKDVELRCDPISGHTALYWYRQSLGQGLEFLIYFQGNSAPDKSGLPSDRFSAERTGGSVSTLTIQRTQQEDSAVYLCASSLEGSNYLYEQYFGPGTRLTVT.

The rearrangement uses TRBV19 and TRBJ1-1; maybe TRBD1 (6 bases). The CDR3 has 13 amino acids. Germline V gene lookup returns CDR1 LNHDA and CDR2 SQIVND (reference sequence). V lost 2 bases and J 7 bases, leaving 11 bases between the germline ends. The CDR3 DNA reads as TGTGCCAGTAGTATAAGGAAGGACAGTGAAGCTTTCTTT. Translating gives CASSIRKDSEAFF.

This clone was detected only once. The chain is built from TRBV5-1 and TRBJ1-5; D may be TRBD1 (6 bases). The ends were cut back, 4 bases at V and 6 bases at J, with 14 bases in the middle. The CDR3 runs to 14 residues. The germline V gene encodes CDR1 SGHRS and CDR2 YFSETQ. The CDR3, as DNA: TGCGCCAGCAGCGATGGTGGGGGCGGTCAGCCCCAGCATTTT. This codes for CASSDGGGGQPQHF.

The gene calls are TRBV10-3 and TRBJ1-2, with TRBD1 matching over 8 bases. Germline lookup yields CDR1 ENHRY and CDR2 SYGVKD. The CDR3 is made up of 13 amino acids. With 6 bases clipped from V and 4 bases from J, the junction kept 4 bases outside the gene matches. The CDR3 reads CAIRDRDSYGYTF. Written as DNA, the CDR3 is TGTGCCATCAGGGACAGGGACTCCTATGGCTACACCTTC.

The chain employs TRBV25-1 and TRBJ1-2, with TRBD1 identical over 8 bases. The V and J ends lost 8 bases and 3 bases, in that order; junction bases with no gene match: 8. Germline CDR1 MGHDK, CDR2 SYGVNS. This CDR3 is 14 amino acids long. CDR3 DNA sequence: TGTGCCAGCCGACAGGGGTCGTCGGACTATGGCTACACCTTC. Its translation is CASRQGSSDYGYTF.

V and J are TRBV2 and TRBJ2-1, with 8 bases that match TRBD1. V lost 1 base to trimming and J lost 12 bases; unmatched junction nucleotides: 5. This CDR3 comprises 13 residues. Germline values: CDR1 SNHLY, CDR2 FYNNEI. The CDR3 DNA sequence: TGTGCCAGCAGTGAAGTTTACGGGACAGGGCAGTTCTTC. Protein product: CASSEVYGTGQFF.

The chain links TRBV28 to TRBJ2-3; no definite D call. V was pared by 5 bases and J by 8 bases, with 11 bases between. Per the germline V gene, CDR1 is MDHEN and CDR2 is SYDVKM. CDR3 length: 12 amino acids. This chain's CDR3 is CASSLLSGTQYF. For the CDR3, the DNA is TGTGCCAGCAGTCTCCTTTCGGGTACGCAGTATTTT.

The rearrangement links TRBV5-1 to TRBJ1-2, with 10 bases fitting TRBD1. Losses at the gene ends were 4 bases for V and 6 bases for J; bases not matched to a gene: 6. CDR3 length: 14 residues. Germline V CDR1 and CDR2: SGHRS, YFSETQ. Written as DNA, the CDR3 is TGCGCCAGCAGCCCGGAGGGACAGGGGCATGGCTACACCTTC. Protein sequence: CASSPEGQGHGYTF.

V usage is TRBV5-1 and J usage is TRBJ1-5, with unresolved D. Germline CDR1 is SGHRS and CDR2 is YFSETQ. Trimming shortened V by 1 base and J by 2 bases, and 7 bases separated the two germline ends. CDR3 length equals 14 residues. The CDR3 DNA is TGCGCCAGCAGCTTGAGAGGTGGCAATCAGCCCCAGCATTTT. As protein: CASSLRGGNQPQHF.

The chain is built from TRBV6-5 and TRBJ1-2; 12 nucleotides match TRBD1. CDR3 length equals 14 residues. The trim removed 5 bases at V and 7 bases at J, leaving 5 bases unmatched. In germline, CDR1 is MNHEY, CDR2 SVGAGI. This CDR3 reads CASSPGQGAFGYTF. CDR3 DNA sequence: TGTGCCAGCAGTCCGGGACAGGGGGCCTTTGGCTACACCTTC.

V is TRBV9 and J is TRBJ2-1; TRBD1 aligns across 9 bases. V lost 0 bases, J lost 6 bases, and 4 bases stayed unmatched. Germline CDR1 SGDLS, CDR2 YYNGEE. This CDR3 is 15 amino acids long. The CDR3 protein is CASSVAGTGLNEQFF. The CDR3 coding sequence is TGTGCCAGCAGCGTAGCCGGGACAGGGCTCAATGAGCAGTTCTTC.

The rearrangement joins TRBV5-1 to TRBJ1-6, with 7 bases that match TRBD1. With V trimmed by 2 bases and J by 7 bases, 9 bases remained unmatched. Germline V gene data show CDR1 as SGHRS and CDR2 as YFSETQ. This CDR3 spans 16 amino acids. CDR3 nucleotide sequence: TGCGCCAGCAGCTTAATGACAGGGCGTGGGAATTCACCCCTCCACTTT. Its protein product is CASSLMTGRGNSPLHF.

In its sample, this clone was seen a few times. Other DNA sequences within the sample encode an identical CDR3. V and J are TRBV30 and TRBJ1-5; no reliable D call. V was trimmed by 2 bases and J by 4 bases, leaving 6 bases between them. Per the germline V gene, CDR1 is GTSNPN and CDR2 is SVGIG (reference sequence). This CDR3 is built from 12 residues. CDR3 coding DNA: TGTGCCTGGAGTCGGGGAAATCAGCCCCAGCATTTT. This gives the protein CAWSRGNQPQHF.

The V gene is TRBV19, the J gene TRBJ2-1, with D tentatively TRBD1 (5 bases). The germline gives CDR1 LNHDA, CDR2 SQIVND (reference sequence). V gave up 5 bases and J gave up 9 bases, with 14 bases separating them. This CDR3 has 13 amino acids. CDR3 coding DNA: TGTGCCAGTAGTTTCCCAGGGCGCGGTGAGCAGTTCTTC. It codes for CASSFPGRGEQFF. Looking up the rest from reference TRBV19 and TRBJ2-1 gives the full variable domain: DGGITQSPKYLFRKEGQNVTLSCEQNLNHDAMYWYRQDPGQGLRLIYYSQIVNDFQKGDIAEGYSVSREKKESFPLTVTSAQKNPTAFYLCASSFPGRGEQFFGPGTRLTVL.